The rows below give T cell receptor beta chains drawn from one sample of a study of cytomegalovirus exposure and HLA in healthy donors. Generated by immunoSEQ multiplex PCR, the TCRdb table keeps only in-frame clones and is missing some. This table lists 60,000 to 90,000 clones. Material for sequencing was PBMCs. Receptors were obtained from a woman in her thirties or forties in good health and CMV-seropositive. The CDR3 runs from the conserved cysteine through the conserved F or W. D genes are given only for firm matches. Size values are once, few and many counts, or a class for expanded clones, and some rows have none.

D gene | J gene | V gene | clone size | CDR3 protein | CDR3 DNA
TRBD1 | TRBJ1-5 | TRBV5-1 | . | CASSLNAVGTGGQPQHF | TGCGCCAGCAGCTTAAACGCGGTTGGGACAGGGGGCCAGCCCCAGCATTTT
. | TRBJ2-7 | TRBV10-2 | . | CASSELAREQYF | TGCGCCAGCAGTGAGCTAGCGCGCGAGCAGTACTTC
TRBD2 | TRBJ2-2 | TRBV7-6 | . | CASSLAGRDRIGELFF | TGTGCCAGCAGCTTAGCAGGGAGGGATAGGATCGGGGAGCTGTTTTTT
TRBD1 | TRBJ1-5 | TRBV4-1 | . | CASSPGTAGGNQPQHF | TGCGCCAGCAGCCCGGGGACAGCCGGGGGCAATCAGCCCCAGCATTTT
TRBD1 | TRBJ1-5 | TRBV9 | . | CASSGNTGGGQPQHF | TGTGCCAGCAGCGGGAACACAGGGGGCGGTCAGCCCCAGCATTTT
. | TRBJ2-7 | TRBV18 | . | CASSLTGITPYEQYF | TGTGCCAGCTCCCTAACAGGGATAACCCCCTACGAGCAGTACTTC
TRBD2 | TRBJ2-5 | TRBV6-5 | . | CASSPSSGRGETQYF | TGTGCCAGCAGTCCATCTAGCGGGAGAGGAGAGACCCAGTACTTC
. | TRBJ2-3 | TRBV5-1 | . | CASSLVAPGTDTQYF | TGCGCCAGCAGCTTGGTAGCCCCGGGCACAGATACGCAGTATTTT
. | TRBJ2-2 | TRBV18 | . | CASSPGRNTGELFF | TGTGCCAGCTCACCGGGGAGGAACACCGGGGAGCTGTTTTTT
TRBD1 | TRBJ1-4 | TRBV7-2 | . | CASSPQNRGTNEKLFF | TGTGCCAGCAGTCCCCAAAACAGGGGAACTAATGAAAAACTGTTTTTT
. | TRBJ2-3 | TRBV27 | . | CASSPSTDTQYF | TGTGCCAGCAGCCCAAGCACAGATACGCAGTATTTT
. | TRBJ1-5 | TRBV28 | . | CASSGDIQPQHF | TGTGCCAGCAGTGGGGACATTCAGCCCCAGCATTTT
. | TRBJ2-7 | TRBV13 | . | CASSLNLYYEQYF | TGTGCCAGCAGCCTCAATCTCTACTACGAGCAGTACTTC
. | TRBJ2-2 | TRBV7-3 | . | CASSLNSGGHGGELFF | TGTGCCAGCAGCTTAAATTCCGGGGGGCATGGCGGGGAGCTGTTTTTT
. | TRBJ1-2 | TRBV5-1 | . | CASSSSSSGTNYGYTF | TGCGCCAGCAGCTCGTCTTCGTCGGGGACTAACTATGGCTACACCTTC
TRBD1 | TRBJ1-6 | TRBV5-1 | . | CASRKIGTVNSPLHF | TGCGCCAGCAGAAAAATCGGGACAGTTAATTCACCCCTCCACTTT
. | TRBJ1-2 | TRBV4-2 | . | CASSQETRRSYGYTF | TGTGCCAGCAGCCAAGAGACCAGGCGTTCTTATGGCTACACCTTC
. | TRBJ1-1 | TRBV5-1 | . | CASSAPGGGRVSEAFF | TGCGCCAGCAGCGCACCCGGGGGGGGGAGGGTGTCTGAAGCTTTCTTT
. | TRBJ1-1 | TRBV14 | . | CASSQVTVYTEAFF | TGTGCCAGCAGCCAAGTTACAGTCTACACTGAAGCTTTCTTT
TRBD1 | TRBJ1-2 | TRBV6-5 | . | CASKYRGRDGYTF | TGTGCCAGCAAGTACAGGGGAAGAGATGGCTACACCTTC
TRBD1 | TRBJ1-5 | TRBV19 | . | CASSIPGQGRQPQHF | TGTGCCAGTAGTATCCCAGGACAGGGACGACAGCCCCAGCATTTT
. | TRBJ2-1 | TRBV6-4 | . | CASRVDEGALEQFF | TGTGCCAGCCGCGTGGACGAGGGAGCGCTAGAGCAGTTCTTC
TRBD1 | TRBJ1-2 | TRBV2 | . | CASSSLTGRYGYTF | TGTGCCAGCAGTAGTCTGACAGGGAGATATGGCTACACCTTC
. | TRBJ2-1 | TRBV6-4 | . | CASSDSFRQVNEQFF | TGTGCCAGCAGTGACTCGTTTAGACAGGTCAATGAGCAGTTCTTC
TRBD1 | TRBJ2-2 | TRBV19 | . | CARDRAGELFF | TGTGCCAGAGACAGGGCCGGGGAGCTGTTTTTT
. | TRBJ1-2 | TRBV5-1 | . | CASSLLDSAYGYTF | TGCGCCAGCAGCCTCTTGGACAGCGCCTATGGCTACACCTTC
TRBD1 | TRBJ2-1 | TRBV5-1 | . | CASSLVGTGGPFRMMDEQFF | TGCGCCAGCAGCTTGGTTGGGACAGGGGGTCCATTCAGAATGATGGATGAGCAGTTCTTC
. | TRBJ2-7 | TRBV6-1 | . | CASSEYYPAYEQYF | TGTGCCAGCAGTGAGTACTACCCTGCCTACGAGCAGTACTTC
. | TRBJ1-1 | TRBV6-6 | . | CASSYSGGYTEAFF | TGTGCCAGCAGTTACTCCGGGGGGTACACTGAAGCTTTCTTT
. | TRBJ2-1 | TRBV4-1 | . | CASSQAAGDIFWFF | TGCGCCAGCAGCCAAGCCGCTGGGGACATTTTTTGGTTCTTC
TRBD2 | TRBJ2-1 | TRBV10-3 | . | CAISGAGGAGENEQFF | TGTGCCATCAGTGGTGCCGGGGGGGCCGGTGAGAATGAGCAGTTCTTC
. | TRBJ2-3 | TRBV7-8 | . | CASSPGTWGPDTQYF | TGTGCCAGCAGCCCCGGGACTTGGGGCCCAGATACGCAGTATTTT
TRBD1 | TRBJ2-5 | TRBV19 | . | CASSITRGNGETQYF | TGTGCCAGTAGTATTACCAGGGGGAACGGGGAGACCCAGTACTTC
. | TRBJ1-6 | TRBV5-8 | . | CASSNEGHYNSPLHF | TGTGCCAGCAGCAATGAGGGACACTATAATTCACCCCTCCACTTT
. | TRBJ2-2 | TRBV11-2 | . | CASSFRAAGELFF | TGTGCCAGCAGCTTCAGGGCCGCCGGGGAGCTGTTTTTT
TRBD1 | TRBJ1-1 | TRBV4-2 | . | CASSQVLGRGDTEAFF | TGTGCCAGCAGCCAAGTCCTCGGCAGGGGGGACACTGAAGCTTTCTTT
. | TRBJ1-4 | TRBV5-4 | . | CASSLEKGRNEKLFF | TGTGCCAGCAGCTTGGAAAAGGGGAGGAATGAAAAACTGTTTTTT
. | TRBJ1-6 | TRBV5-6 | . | CASSLGRINSPLHF | TGTGCCAGCAGCTTAGGCAGGATTAATTCACCCCTCCACTTT
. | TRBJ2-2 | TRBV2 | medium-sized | CASSYTPGGELFF | TGTGCCAGCAGTTATACCCCAGGCGGGGAGCTGTTTTTT
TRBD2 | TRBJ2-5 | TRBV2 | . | CASSKAGAGGETQYF | TGTGCCAGCAGCAAGGCGGGAGCGGGAGGAGAGACCCAGTACTTC
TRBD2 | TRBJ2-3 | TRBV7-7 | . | CASSLGTSGGGPDTQYF | TGTGCCAGCAGCTTAGGTACTAGCGGGGGCGGGCCAGATACGCAGTATTTT
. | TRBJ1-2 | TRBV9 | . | CASSAERAYGYTF | TGTGCCAGCAGCGCCGAGAGGGCCTATGGCTACACCTTC
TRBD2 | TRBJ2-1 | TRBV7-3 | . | CASSLGGRAPNEQFF | TGTGCCAGCAGCTTAGGTGGGAGGGCCCCCAATGAGCAGTTCTTC
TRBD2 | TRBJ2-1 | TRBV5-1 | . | CASSFGASGIYNEQFF | TGCGCCAGCAGCTTCGGGGCTAGCGGGATCTACAATGAGCAGTTCTTC
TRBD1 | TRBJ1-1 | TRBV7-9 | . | CASSLDRGFTEAFF | TGTGCCAGCAGCTTAGACAGGGGTTTCACTGAAGCTTTCTTT
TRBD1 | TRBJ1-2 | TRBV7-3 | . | CASSPAGQGTYGYTF | TGTGCCAGCAGCCCCGCGGGACAGGGGACCTATGGCTACACCTTC
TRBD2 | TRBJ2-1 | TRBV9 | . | CASSVGGLAHRNEQFF | TGTGCCAGCAGCGTAGGGGGACTAGCCCATCGCAATGAGCAGTTCTTC
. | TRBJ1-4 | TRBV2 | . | CASSGGQGKVGGEKLFF | TGTGCCAGCAGTGGTGGTCAGGGAAAGGTCGGTGGAGAAAAACTGTTTTTT